This section outlines one T cell receptor beta chain sequence together with its context. Its specificity is unknown. This CDR3 region has 14 residues. From germline, CDR1 is SGHDN and CDR2 FVKESK. Trimming at V came to 2 bases and at J to 4 bases, leaving 5 bases not matched to a gene. The sample originates from a study of cytomegalovirus exposure and HLA in healthy donors. Study background: Genetic ancestry analysis placed approximately 79% of the 300 to 500 donors that were genotyped in the Caucasian-associated cluster. Study results and caveats: Within a later analysis, the majority of CMV-associated TCR beta chains appeared HLA-restricted. A later analysis reportedly identified an Asian-associated ancestry cluster as carrying fewer N-insertions than the approximately 730-donor mean.

PCR was performed using 60 Vbeta and 13 Jbeta primers. Data came from immunoSEQ multiplex PCR; TCRdb stores just in-frame clones and leaves some out. Its clone listing holds 150,000 to 200,000 clones. This chain uses TRBV14 with TRBJ2-7; 7 bases fit TRBD2. The receptor was isolated from a woman between 18 and 29 years old in good health and CMV-seropositive. The sequenced sample was PBMCs. Here the CDR3 DNA reads TGTGCCAGCAGCCAACGACTAGCCCAGTACGAGCAGTACTTC. This codes for CASSQRLAQYEQYF.